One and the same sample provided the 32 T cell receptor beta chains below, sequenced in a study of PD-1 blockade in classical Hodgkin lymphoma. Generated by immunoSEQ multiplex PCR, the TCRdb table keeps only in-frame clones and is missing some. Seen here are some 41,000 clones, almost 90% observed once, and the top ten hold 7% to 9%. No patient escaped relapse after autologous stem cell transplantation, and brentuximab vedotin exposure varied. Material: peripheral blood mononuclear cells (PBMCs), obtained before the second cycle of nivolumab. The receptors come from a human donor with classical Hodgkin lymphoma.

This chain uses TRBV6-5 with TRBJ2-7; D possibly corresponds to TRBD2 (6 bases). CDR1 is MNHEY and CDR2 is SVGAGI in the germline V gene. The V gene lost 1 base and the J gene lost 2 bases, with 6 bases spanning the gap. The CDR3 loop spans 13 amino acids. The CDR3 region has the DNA TGTGCCAGCAGTTACTGGAGGGCCTACGAGCAGTACTTC. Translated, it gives CASSYWRAYEQYF.

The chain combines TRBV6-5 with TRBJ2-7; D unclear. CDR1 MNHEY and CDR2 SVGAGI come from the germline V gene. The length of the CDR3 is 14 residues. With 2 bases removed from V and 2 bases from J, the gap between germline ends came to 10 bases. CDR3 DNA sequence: TGTGCCAGCAGTTACGGGTACCCTCCCTACGAGCAGTACTTC. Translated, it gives CASSYGYPPYEQYF.

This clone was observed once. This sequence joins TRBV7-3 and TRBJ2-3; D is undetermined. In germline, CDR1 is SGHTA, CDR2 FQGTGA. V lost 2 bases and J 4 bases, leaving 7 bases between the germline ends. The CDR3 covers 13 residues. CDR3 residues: CASSLEWSDTQYF. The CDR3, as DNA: TGTGCCAGCAGCTTAGAGTGGTCAGATACGCAGTATTTT.

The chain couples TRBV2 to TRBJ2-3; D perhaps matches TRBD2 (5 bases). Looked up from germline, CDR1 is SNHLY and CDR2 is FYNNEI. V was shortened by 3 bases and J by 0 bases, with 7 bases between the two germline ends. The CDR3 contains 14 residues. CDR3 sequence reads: CASSEGGSTDTQYF. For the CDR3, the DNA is TGTGCCAGCAGTGAGGGCGGGAGCACAGATACGCAGTATTTT.

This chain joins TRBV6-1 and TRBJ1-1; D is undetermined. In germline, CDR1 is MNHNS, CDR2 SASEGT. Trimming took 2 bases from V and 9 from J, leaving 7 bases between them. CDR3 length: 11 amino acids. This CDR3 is CASSEQIKAFF. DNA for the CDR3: TGTGCCAGCAGTGAACAGATAAAAGCTTTCTTT.

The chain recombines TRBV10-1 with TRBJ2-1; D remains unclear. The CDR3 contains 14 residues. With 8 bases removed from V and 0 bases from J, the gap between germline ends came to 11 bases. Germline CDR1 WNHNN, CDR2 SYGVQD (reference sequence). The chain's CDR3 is CASGSADSYNEQFF. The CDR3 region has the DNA TGCGCCAGCGGATCAGCTGACTCCTACAATGAGCAGTTCTTC.

CDR3 region: CAWSKTFGLSHYGYTF. CDR3 DNA: TGTGCCTGGAGTAAAACCTTCGGCCTAAGTCACTATGGCTACACCTTC. This sequence joins TRBV30 and TRBJ1-2, with D hard to call. The CDR3 has 16 amino acids. V dropped 2 bases and J dropped 3 bases, with 19 bases sitting between them. In germline, CDR1 is GTSNPN, CDR2 SVGIG (reference sequence).

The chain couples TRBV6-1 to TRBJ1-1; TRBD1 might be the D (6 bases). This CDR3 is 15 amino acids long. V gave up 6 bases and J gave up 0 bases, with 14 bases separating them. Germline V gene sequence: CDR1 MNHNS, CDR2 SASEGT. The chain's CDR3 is CASRGGADMNTEAFF. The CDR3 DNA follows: TGTGCCAGCAGGGGGGGGGCGGATATGAACACTGAAGCTTTCTTT.

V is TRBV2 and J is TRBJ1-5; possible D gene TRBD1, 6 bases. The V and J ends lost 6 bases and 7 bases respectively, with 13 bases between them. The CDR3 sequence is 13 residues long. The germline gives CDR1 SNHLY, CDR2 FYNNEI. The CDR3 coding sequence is TGTGCCAGCAGGGGAGACAGGAAGCAGCCCCAGCATTTT. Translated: CASRGDRKQPQHF.

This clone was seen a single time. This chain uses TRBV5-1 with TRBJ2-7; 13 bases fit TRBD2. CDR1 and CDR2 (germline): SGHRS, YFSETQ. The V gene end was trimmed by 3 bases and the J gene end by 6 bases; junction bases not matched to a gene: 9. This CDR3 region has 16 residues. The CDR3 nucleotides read TGCGCCAGCAGCTCCCCAACTAGCGGGAGGGTTGGCGAGCAGTACTTC. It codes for CASSSPTSGRVGEQYF.

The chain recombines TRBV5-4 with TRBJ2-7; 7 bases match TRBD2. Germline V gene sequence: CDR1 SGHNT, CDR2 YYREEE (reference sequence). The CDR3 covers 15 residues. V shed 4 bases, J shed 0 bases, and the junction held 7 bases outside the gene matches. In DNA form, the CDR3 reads TGTGCCAGCAGCACAAATAGCGGGCCCTCCTACGAGCAGTACTTC. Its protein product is CASSTNSGPSYEQYF. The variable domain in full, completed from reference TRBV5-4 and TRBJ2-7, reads ETGVTQSPTHLIKTRGQQVTLRCSSQSGHNTVSWYQQALGQGPQFIFQYYREEENGRGNFPPRFSGLQFPNYSSELNVNALELDDSALYLCASSTNSGPSYEQYFGPGTRLTVT.

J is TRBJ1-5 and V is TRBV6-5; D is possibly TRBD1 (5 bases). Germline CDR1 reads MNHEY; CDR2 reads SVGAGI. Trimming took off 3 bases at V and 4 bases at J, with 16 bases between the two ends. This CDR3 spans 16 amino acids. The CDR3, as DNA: TGTGCCAGCAGTTATTTTATTTCAGACAGTAATCAGCCCCAGCATTTT. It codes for CASSYFISDSNQPQHF.

The CDR3 bases are TGTGCCAGCAGCACCGGGAGAGGATCCTACAATGAGCAGTTCTTC. Translated: CASSTGRGSYNEQFF. The J gene is TRBJ2-1, the V gene TRBV14; a possible D gene is TRBD2 (6 bases). Germline V gene sequence: CDR1 SGHDN, CDR2 FVKESK. The V gene lost 5 bases and the J gene lost 1 base, with 12 bases spanning the gap. The CDR3 length is 15 residues.

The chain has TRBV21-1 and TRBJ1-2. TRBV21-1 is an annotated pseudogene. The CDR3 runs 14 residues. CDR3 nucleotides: TGTGCCAGCAGCAAACCGGGACGTATCTATGGCTACACCTTC. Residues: CASSKPGRIYGYTF.

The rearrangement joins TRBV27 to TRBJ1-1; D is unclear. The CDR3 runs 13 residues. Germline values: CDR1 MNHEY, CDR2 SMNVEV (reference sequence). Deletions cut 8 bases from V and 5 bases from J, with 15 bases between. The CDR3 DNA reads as TGTGCCAGCCGTCGGAGGGAAGGAACTGAAGCTTTCTTT. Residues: CASRRREGTEAFF.

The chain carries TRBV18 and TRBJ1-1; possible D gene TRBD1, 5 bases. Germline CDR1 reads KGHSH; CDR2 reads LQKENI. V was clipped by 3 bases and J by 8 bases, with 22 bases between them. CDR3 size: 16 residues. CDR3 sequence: CASSPNNFGQSSEAFF. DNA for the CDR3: TGTGCCAGCTCACCTAACAACTTCGGACAATCATCCGAAGCTTTCTTT. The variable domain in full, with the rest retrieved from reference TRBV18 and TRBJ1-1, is NAGVMQNPRHLVRRRGQEARLRCSPMKGHSHVYWYRQLPEEGLKFMVYLQKENIIDESGMPKERFSAEFPKEGPSILRIQQVVRGDSAAYFCASSPNNFGQSSEAFFGQGTRLTVV.

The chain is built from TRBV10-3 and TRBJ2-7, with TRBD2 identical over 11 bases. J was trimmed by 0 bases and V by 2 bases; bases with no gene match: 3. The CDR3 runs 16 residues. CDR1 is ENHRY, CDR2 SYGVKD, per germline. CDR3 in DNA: TGTGCCATCAGTGAGGTTAGCGGGAGGGCCTCCTACGAGCAGTACTTC. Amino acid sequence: CAISEVSGRASYEQYF.

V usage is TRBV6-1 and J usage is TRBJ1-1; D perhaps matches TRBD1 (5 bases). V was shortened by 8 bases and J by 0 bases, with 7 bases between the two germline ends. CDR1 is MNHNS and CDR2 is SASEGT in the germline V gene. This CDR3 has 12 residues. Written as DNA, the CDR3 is TGTGCCAGCGGACATATGAACACTGAAGCTTTCTTT. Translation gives CASGHMNTEAFF.

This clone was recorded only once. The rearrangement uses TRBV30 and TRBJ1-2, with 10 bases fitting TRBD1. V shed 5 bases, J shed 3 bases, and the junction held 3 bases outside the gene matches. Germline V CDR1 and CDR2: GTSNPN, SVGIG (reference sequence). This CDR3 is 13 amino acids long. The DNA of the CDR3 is TGTGCCTGGGGGACAGGGGTCTACTATGGCTACACCTTC. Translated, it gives CAWGTGVYYGYTF. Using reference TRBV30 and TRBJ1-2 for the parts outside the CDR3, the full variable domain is SQTIHQWPATLVQPVGSPLSLECTVEGTSNPNLYWYRQAAGRGLQLLFYSVGIGQISSEVPQNLSASRPQDRQFILSSKKLLLSDSGFYLCAWGTGVYYGYTFGSGTRLTVV.

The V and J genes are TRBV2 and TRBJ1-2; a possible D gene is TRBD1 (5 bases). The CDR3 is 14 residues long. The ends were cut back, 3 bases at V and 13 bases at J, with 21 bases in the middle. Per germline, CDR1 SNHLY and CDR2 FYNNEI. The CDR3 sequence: CASSDVVGQGRPTF. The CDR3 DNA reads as TGTGCCAGCAGTGATGTTGTCGGGCAGGGCCGCCCCACCTTC.

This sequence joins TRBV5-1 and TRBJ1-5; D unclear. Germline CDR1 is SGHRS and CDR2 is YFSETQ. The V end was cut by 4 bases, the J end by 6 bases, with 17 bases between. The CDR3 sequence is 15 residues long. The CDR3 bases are TGCGCCAGCAGCCCCGGGCCGGAGGGAGGTCAGCCCCAGCATTTT. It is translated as CASSPGPEGGQPQHF.

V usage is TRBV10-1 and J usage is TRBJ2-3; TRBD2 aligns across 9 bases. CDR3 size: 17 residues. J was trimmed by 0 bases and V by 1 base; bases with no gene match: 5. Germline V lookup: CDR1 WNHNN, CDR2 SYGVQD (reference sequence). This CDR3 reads CASSEWASGTSTDTQYF. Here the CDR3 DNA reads TGCGCCAGCAGTGAGTGGGCTAGCGGGACCAGCACAGATACGCAGTATTTT.

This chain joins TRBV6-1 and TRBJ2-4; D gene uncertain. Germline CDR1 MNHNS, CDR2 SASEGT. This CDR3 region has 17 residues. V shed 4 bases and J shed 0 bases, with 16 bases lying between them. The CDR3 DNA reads TGTGCCAGCAGTGCCTATGACACTGCCCTAGCCAAAAACATTCAGTACTTC. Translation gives CASSAYDTALAKNIQYF.

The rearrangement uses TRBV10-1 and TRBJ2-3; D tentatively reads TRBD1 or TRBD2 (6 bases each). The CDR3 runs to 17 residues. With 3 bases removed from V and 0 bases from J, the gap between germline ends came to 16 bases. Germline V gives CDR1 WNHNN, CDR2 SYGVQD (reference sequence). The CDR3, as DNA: TGCGCCAGCAGTGATATTCTGGGGGGCGTTAGCACAGATACGCAGTATTTT. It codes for CASSDILGGVSTDTQYF.

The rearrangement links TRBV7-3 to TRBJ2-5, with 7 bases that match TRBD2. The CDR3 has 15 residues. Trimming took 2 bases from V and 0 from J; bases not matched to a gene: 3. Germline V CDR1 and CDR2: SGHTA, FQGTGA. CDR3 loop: CASSLAGDNQETQYF. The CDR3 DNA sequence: TGTGCCAGCAGCTTAGCGGGAGACAACCAAGAGACCCAGTACTTC.

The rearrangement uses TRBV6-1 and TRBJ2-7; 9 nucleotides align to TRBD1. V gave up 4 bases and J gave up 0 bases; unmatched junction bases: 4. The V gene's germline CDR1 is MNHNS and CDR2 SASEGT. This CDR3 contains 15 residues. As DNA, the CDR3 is TGTGCCAGCAGTGTGGGACAGGGAGACTCCTACGAGCAGTACTTC. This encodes CASSVGQGDSYEQYF.

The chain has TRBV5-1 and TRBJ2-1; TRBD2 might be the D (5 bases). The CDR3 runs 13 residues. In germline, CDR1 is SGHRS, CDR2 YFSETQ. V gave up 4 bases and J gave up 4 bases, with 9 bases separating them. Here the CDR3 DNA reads TGCGCCAGCAGCCAAGCGGATTACAATGAGCAGTTCTTC. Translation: CASSQADYNEQFF. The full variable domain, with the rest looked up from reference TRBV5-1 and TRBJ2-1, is KAGVTQTPRYLIKTRGQQVTLSCSPISGHRSVSWYQQTPGQGLQFLFEYFSETQRNKGNFPGRFSGRQFSNSRSEMNVSTLELGDSALYLCASSQADYNEQFFGPGTRLTVL.

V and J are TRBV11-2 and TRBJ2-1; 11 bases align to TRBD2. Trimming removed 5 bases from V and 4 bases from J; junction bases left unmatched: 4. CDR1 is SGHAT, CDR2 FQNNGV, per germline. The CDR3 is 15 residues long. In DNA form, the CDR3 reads TGTGCCAGCAGCACAAGACTAGCGGGATACAATGAGCAGTTCTTC. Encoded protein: CASSTRLAGYNEQFF.

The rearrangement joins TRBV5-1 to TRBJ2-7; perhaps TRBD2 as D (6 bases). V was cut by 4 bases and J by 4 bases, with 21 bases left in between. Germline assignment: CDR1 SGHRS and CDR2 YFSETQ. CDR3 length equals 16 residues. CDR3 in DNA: TGCGCCAGCAGCCTTCTGGTTGGAGGGGTAACTTACGAGCAGTACTTC. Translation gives CASSLLVGGVTYEQYF.

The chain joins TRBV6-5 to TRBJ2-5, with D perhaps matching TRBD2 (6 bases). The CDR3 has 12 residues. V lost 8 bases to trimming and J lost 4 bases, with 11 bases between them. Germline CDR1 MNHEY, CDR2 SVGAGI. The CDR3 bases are TGTGCCAGCCGTGCGGGGATAGAGACCCAGTACTTC. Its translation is CASRAGIETQYF.

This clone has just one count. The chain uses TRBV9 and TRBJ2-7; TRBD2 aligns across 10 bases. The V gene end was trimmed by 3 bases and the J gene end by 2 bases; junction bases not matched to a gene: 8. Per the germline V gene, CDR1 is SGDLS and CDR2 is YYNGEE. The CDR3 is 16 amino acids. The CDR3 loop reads CASSAGGTSATYEQYF. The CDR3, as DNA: TGTGCCAGCAGCGCGGGCGGGACTAGCGCGACCTACGAGCAGTACTTC.

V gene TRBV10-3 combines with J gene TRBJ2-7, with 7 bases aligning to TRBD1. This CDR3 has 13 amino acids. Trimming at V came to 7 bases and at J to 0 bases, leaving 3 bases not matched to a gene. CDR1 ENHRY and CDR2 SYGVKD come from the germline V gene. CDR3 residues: CAITDRVSYEQYF. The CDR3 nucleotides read TGTGCCATCACCGACAGGGTCTCCTACGAGCAGTACTTC.